A single sample gave rise to the 3 T cell receptor beta chains below, sequenced in a study of blood T cell repertoires in COVID-19. TCRdb's table, derived via immunoSEQ multiplex PCR, lists solely in-frame clones and lacks some. This sample carries 300,000 or so clones, roughly 85% of them seen once, and the ten largest clones take around 4.5%. The sequencing input was PBMCs or T cells enriched from blood (not recorded which). The receptors here all came from a woman aged 40 to 50 with acute COVID-19.

The chain joins TRBV3-1 (or the pseudogene TRBV3-2) to TRBJ1-1; TRBD1 is a possible D gene (6 bases). Germline V lookup: CDR1 LGHDT, CDR2 YNNKEL (reference sequence). CDR3 length equals 14 residues. Trimming pared 6 bases from V and 5 bases from J, leaving 16 bases between. The CDR3 sequence is CASRDTGYKTEAFF. The CDR3, as DNA: TGTGCCAGCAGAGACACAGGGTACAAGACTGAAGCTTTCTTT.

The rearrangement links TRBV28 to TRBJ2-1; 8 nucleotides align to TRBD2. The trim removed 1 base at V and 2 bases at J, leaving 4 bases unmatched. The CDR3 consists of 16 residues. Germline V gene lookup returns CDR1 MDHEN and CDR2 SYDVKM. The CDR3 DNA reads as TGTGCCAGCAGTTTATATTTAGCGGGACCCTACAATGAGCAGTTCTTC. It is translated as CASSLYLAGPYNEQFF.

This clone was seen only once. This chain joins TRBV3-1 (or the pseudogene TRBV3-2) and TRBJ2-5; the match to TRBD1 covers 10 bases. The CDR3 extends over 14 amino acids. CDR1 and CDR2 (germline): LGHDT, YNNKEL (reference sequence). With V trimmed by 6 bases and J by 5 bases, 6 bases remained unmatched. In DNA, the CDR3 is TGTGCCAGCAGACTTCCGGGACAGGGGGAGACCCAGTACTTC. This gives the protein CASRLPGQGETQYF.